One sample yielded the 4 T cell receptor beta chains listed below, sequenced in a study of graft-versus-host responses after intestinal transplantation. Measured with immunoSEQ multiplex PCR; TCRdb has only the in-frame clones, and not every one. Among 90,000 to 130,000 clones listed, just over 90% were seen once. Antigens for these TCRs are unknown. The sequencing here drew on unstimulated CD8+ T cells sorted from spleen or lymph node cells, taken before intestinal transplant. The receptors were gathered from a human donor who received an intestinal transplant.

This clone has a single count. This chain joins TRBV7-3 and TRBJ1-2; D is possibly TRBD1 (5 bases). Trimming removed 5 bases at V and 0 bases at J, with 13 bases between. Per germline, CDR1 SGHTA and CDR2 FQGTGA. This CDR3 contains 15 residues. The CDR3 reads CASSPGTGTNYGYTF. The CDR3 DNA reads TGTGCCAGCAGCCCCGGGACGGGTACTAACTATGGCTACACCTTC. Filled out from reference TRBV7-3 and TRBJ1-2, the complete variable domain reads GAGVSQTPSNKVTEKGKYVELRCDPISGHTALYWYRQSLGQGPEFLIYFQGTGAADDSGLPNDRFFAVRPEGSVSTLKIQRTERGDSAVYLCASSPGTGTNYGYTFGSGTRLTVV.

This clone came up a few times. V is TRBV2 and J is TRBJ2-4, with TRBD2 as a possible D gene (6 bases). Germline CDR1 reads SNHLY; CDR2 reads FYNNEI. This CDR3 region has 18 residues. Trimming cost V 3 bases and J 8 bases, with 26 bases left between them. CDR3 amino acids: CASSDPADSAEGGDIQYF. The CDR3 DNA reads TGTGCCAGCAGTGATCCCGCCGACAGTGCGGAGGGCGGAGACATTCAGTACTTC.

This chain uses TRBV7-9 with TRBJ2-6; D gene uncertain. V was clipped by 6 bases and J by 0 bases, with 15 bases between them. The CDR3 extends over 17 amino acids. The germline V gene has CDR1 SEHNR and CDR2 FQNEAQ (reference sequence). CDR3: CASSPDRMSSGANVLTF. CDR3 coding DNA: TGTGCCAGCAGTCCCGACCGGATGAGCTCTGGGGCCAACGTCCTGACTTTC.

CDR3 sequence reads: CASSEGGYSLLHEQFF. The CDR3 DNA reads as TGTGCCAGCAGTGAGGGGGGGTATTCCCTGCTTCATGAGCAGTTCTTC. The genes are TRBV6-1 and TRBJ2-1; 7 bases match TRBD2. The junction had 13 bases not matched to a gene; V was cut back by 3 bases and J by 8 bases. Germline CDR1 and CDR2: MNHNS and SASEGT. This CDR3 has 16 residues.